This is a list of T cell receptor beta chains from one sample in a study of shared clonotypes between healthy human individuals. Profiling relied on immunoSEQ multiplex PCR, and the TCRdb table lists in-frame clones only, not all of them. The sample has over a million clones, around 78% seen once. The specimen sequenced was memory CD4+ T cells from PBMCs. The receptors stem from a young man in good health. Some clones in this sample may be carry-over from other donors' samples. The CDR3 runs from the conserved cysteine through the conserved F or W. D genes are given only for firm matches. Clone size appears in some rows only: once, few, many, or a class for an expanded clone.

v_call	d_call	j_call	clone_size	cdr3_nt	cdr3_aa
TRBV7-9	-	TRBJ2-7	-	TGTGCCAGCATCCGAGAGGGGGTGGGCGAGCAGTACTTC	CASIREGVGEQYF
TRBV5-1	-	TRBJ2-1	-	TGCGCCAGCAGCTTTTTCCCTTCGCGTGAGCAGTTCTTC	CASSFFPSREQFF
TRBV4-2	TRBD1	TRBJ2-1	-	TGTGCCAGCAGCCAAGATACCCGGGACAGCTACAATGAGCAGTTCTTC	CASSQDTRDSYNEQFF
TRBV28	TRBD1	TRBJ1-2	-	TGTGCCAGCAGTTTCCCAGGGGGCGCAGGAGATGGCTACACCTTC	CASSFPGGAGDGYTF
TRBV2	-	TRBJ1-1	-	TGTGCCAGCAGTGAATCGGACACTGAAGCTTTCTTT	CASSESDTEAFF
TRBV10-3	-	TRBJ1-2	-	TGTGCCATCAACGCAGGCTTAGAGGATGGCTACACCTTC	CAINAGLEDGYTF
TRBV28	TRBD2	TRBJ2-1	-	TGTGCCACCGTGGGGGGGTTGGAGCAGTTCTTC	CATVGGLEQFF
TRBV7-2	-	TRBJ2-5	-	TGTGCCAGCAGCCCCCGGTCGGAGACCCAGTACTTC	CASSPRSETQYF
TRBV15	-	TRBJ1-3	-	TGTGCCACCAGCAGAGGGGCAGCGTACTCTGGAAACACCATATATTTT	CATSRGAAYSGNTIYF
TRBV5-1	-	TRBJ2-5	-	TGCGCCAGCAGCTTCACGGGGGACGAGACCCAGTACTTC	CASSFTGDETQYF
TRBV7-3	-	TRBJ1-2	-	TGTGCCAGCAGCCTCTTGTCGGGGGTTAACTATGGCTACACCTTC	CASSLLSGVNYGYTF
TRBV6-5	TRBD1	TRBJ1-2	-	TGTGCCAGCAGTTCCAGGTCGACAGGGCGAGGCTACACCTTC	CASSSRSTGRGYTF
TRBV5-1	TRBD1	TRBJ2-7	-	TGCGCCAGCAGCTTGGAAGGACAGGGGGCTGGCGAGCAGTACTTC	CASSLEGQGAGEQYF
TRBV5-4	-	TRBJ2-4	-	TGTGCCAGCAGCTTGGCCGGAGCCCTAGCCAAAAACATTCAGTACTTC	CASSLAGALAKNIQYF
TRBV5-1	TRBD1	TRBJ2-5	-	TGCGCCAGCAGCCTTCGGACAGGTCGGGAGACCCAGTACTTC	CASSLRTGRETQYF
TRBV5-1	TRBD2	TRBJ2-3	few	TGCGCCAGCAGCTTGACTAGCGGGAGCACAGATACGCAGTATTTT	CASSLTSGSTDTQYF
TRBV5-1	-	TRBJ2-5	once	TGCGCCAGCAGATTGACAACTGAGGGGACCCAGTACTTC	CASRLTTEGTQYF
TRBV28	-	TRBJ2-4	-	TGTGCCAGCAGTTTTTCGCCTCTAGCCAAAAACATTCAGTACTTC	CASSFSPLAKNIQYF
TRBV21-1	-	TRBJ1-5	few	TGTGCCAGCAGCAAAAATCAGGAGGCCAATCAGCCCCAGCATTTT	CASSKNQEANQPQHF
TRBV4-1	TRBD2	TRBJ2-7	-	TGCGCCAGCAGCCAGGCCCTACCACTAGCGCGGTCCTACGAGCAGTACTTC	CASSQALPLARSYEQYF
TRBV2	-	TRBJ2-7	-	TGTGCCAGCAGTGCGGTGGGGGGCGAGCAGTACTTC	CASSAVGGEQYF
TRBV28	-	TRBJ2-7	-	TGTGCCAGCAGTTCCCCCGGTGGAGCGGGACAGGCCTACGAGCAGTACTTC	CASSSPGGAGQAYEQYF
TRBV5-1	TRBD2	TRBJ2-5	-	TGCGCCAGCAGTGGGACTAGCGGGAGGGACAAGACCCAGTACTTC	CASSGTSGRDKTQYF
TRBV6-7	TRBD2	TRBJ2-3	-	TGTGCCAGCAGTCACCTCACACTGCGGGAGGATAGCACAGATACGCAGTATTTT	CASSHLTLREDSTDTQYF
TRBV7-2	-	TRBJ2-7	-	TGTGCCAGCAGCTCCGGGTTTCGGGGCTACGAGCAGTACTTC	CASSSGFRGYEQYF
TRBV15	-	TRBJ2-7	-	TGTGCCACCAGCAGAGGGGGTTACACCTACGAGCAGTACTTC	CATSRGGYTYEQYF
TRBV4-2	TRBD2	TRBJ2-7	-	TGTGCCAGCAGCCAAGTCGGGACTAGCGGGAGTGGATACGAGCAGTACTTC	CASSQVGTSGSGYEQYF
TRBV7-2	-	TRBJ2-5	few	TGTGCCAGGAGCTCCCCTCTAGCGAGTCAAGAGACCCAGTACTTC	CARSSPLASQETQYF
TRBV2	-	TRBJ2-7	-	TGTGCCAGCAGGACAGACACTGGCTCCCTCGAGCAGTACTTC	CASRTDTGSLEQYF
TRBV7-2	TRBD2	TRBJ2-3	-	TGTGCCAGCAGCTTGAGGGTGTTAGCGGGAGGGAGCACAGATACGCAGTATTTT	CASSLRVLAGGSTDTQYF
TRBV7-2	-	TRBJ1-3	-	TGTGCCAGCAGCTTTTCTCGGCTCTCTGGAAACACCATATATTTT	CASSFSRLSGNTIYF
TRBV5-1	TRBD2	TRBJ2-1	-	TGCGCCAGCAGCTTCGGGACTAGCGGGAGATTGAGCTCCTACAATGAGCAGTTCTTC	CASSFGTSGRLSSYNEQFF
TRBV5-1	TRBD2	TRBJ2-1	-	TGTGCCAGCAGCTTGTTGAGGCGGGAGACTGAGCAGTTCTTC	CASSLLRRETEQFF
TRBV18	TRBD1	TRBJ2-2	-	TGTGCCAGCTCACTTAGACCTCGGGACAGGTGGAGTGTGCCAGCCACCGGGGAGCTGTTTTTT	CASSLRPRDRWSVPATGELFF
TRBV6-6	-	TRBJ1-5	-	TGTGCCAGCAGTTACTCCCCTTATAGCAATCAGCCCCAGCATTTT	CASSYSPYSNQPQHF
TRBV21-1	-	TRBJ1-4	-	TGTGCCAGCAGCATTCACGCCGCAACTAATGAAAAACTGTTTTTT	CASSIHAATNEKLFF
TRBV4-1	TRBD2	TRBJ2-5	-	TGCGCCAGCAGCCAAGTAGCGGGGGTGGAGACCCAGTACTTC	CASSQVAGVETQYF
TRBV29-1	-	TRBJ1-1	-	TGCAGCGTTAGTGCCAGCTACTTCATGAACACTGAAGCTTTCTTT	CSVSASYFMNTEAFF
TRBV9	TRBD2	TRBJ2-7	-	TGTGCCAGCGGCGTCGGGACTAGCTTCTACGAGCAGTACTTC	CASGVGTSFYEQYF
TRBV6-5	-	TRBJ1-2	-	TGTGCCAGCAGTTACCAATCAGGCCTCGGGGTCACCTTC	CASSYQSGLGVTF
TRBV4-2	TRBD2	TRBJ2-1	-	TGTGCCAGCAGCCAAGAGATGACGACTAGCGGGGGTTACAATGAGCAGTTCTTC	CASSQEMTTSGGYNEQFF
TRBV6-5	TRBD1	TRBJ1-6	-	TGTGCCAGCAGCCAACAGGGGCAGGGAAACTCACCCCTCCACTTT	CASSQQGQGNSPLHF
TRBV5-4	TRBD1	TRBJ1-2	once	TGTGCCAGCAGCCCCTCCGGGACAGGGGGCGCGGTCCATGGCTACACCTTC	CASSPSGTGGAVHGYTF
TRBV28	TRBD2	TRBJ2-7	-	TGTGCCAGCAGTCCAGCCGGGACTAGCGGCTACGAGCAGTACTTC	CASSPAGTSGYEQYF